These 22 T cell receptor beta chains originate from one sample sequenced in a study of T cells in localized non-small cell lung cancer. Clones were sequenced by immunoSEQ multiplex PCR, and TCRdb holds only the in-frame ones, with some missing. The sample contains some 16,000 clones, 89% of which appear only once. The specimen was peripheral blood, collected before any cancer treatment. Receptor source: a female donor over 55 with stage III squamous cell lung carcinoma.

This chain joins TRBV7-6 and TRBJ2-1; 9 bases are a match to TRBD1. CDR3 length: 17 amino acids. The germline V gene has CDR1 SGHVS and CDR2 FNYEAQ. The J segment lost 3 bases and the V segment lost 3 bases, leaving 9 bases of the junction unmatched. For the CDR3, the DNA is TGTGCCAGCAGCTTTCTCTCGGGACAGGGTATCTACAATGAGCAGTTCTTC. It translates to CASSFLSGQGIYNEQFF.

The chain joins TRBV6-5 to TRBJ2-7; 9 nucleotides line up with TRBD1. V shed 5 bases and J 1 base; nucleotides not matched to a gene: 6. CDR1 MNHEY and CDR2 SVGAGI come from the germline V gene. The length of the CDR3 is 15 residues. DNA for the CDR3: TGTGCCAGCAGTGCCGGACAGGGGTGGTCCTACGAGCAGTACTTC. This sequence encodes CASSAGQGWSYEQYF.

CDR3: CASSGLAGGPDTQYF. DNA of the CDR3: TGTGCCAGCAGTGGACTAGCGGGGGGGCCGGATACGCAGTATTTT. V usage is TRBV27 and J usage is TRBJ2-3; 15 bases agree with TRBD2. The CDR3 runs 15 residues. Germline trimming cut 5 bases from V and 6 bases from J; bases unmatched to any gene: 3. Germline V gives CDR1 MNHEY, CDR2 SMNVEV (reference sequence).

The chain is built from TRBV7-9 and TRBJ2-7; TRBD1 is a possible D gene (5 bases). V dropped 0 bases and J dropped 1 base, with 10 bases sitting between them. The germline V gene has CDR1 SEHNR and CDR2 FQNEAQ (reference sequence). This CDR3 is built from 15 residues. CDR3: CASSLAQGWSYEQYF. CDR3 sequence (DNA): TGTGCCAGCAGCTTAGCGCAGGGTTGGTCCTACGAGCAGTACTTC.

Regarding this clone: A read error may account for a junction end that differs from germline. This chain connects TRBV6-6 to TRBJ1-2; 8 nucleotides match TRBD1. The CDR3 totals 14 residues. CDR1 is MNHNY and CDR2 is SVGAGI in the germline V gene (reference sequence). The CDR3 protein is CASNYGQGAYGYTF. The CDR3 nucleotides are TGTGCCAGCAATTACGGACAGGGCGCTTATGGCTACACCTTC.

The chain joins TRBV7-9 to TRBJ2-7, with 8 positions matching TRBD2. V lost 1 base and J lost 6; bases outside the gene matches: 5. CDR1 is SEHNR, CDR2 FQNEAQ, per germline (reference sequence). The CDR3 has 14 amino acids. CDR3 bases: TGTGCCAGCAGCTTAGACCCGGGGGGGCTCGAGCAGTACTTC. It encodes CASSLDPGGLEQYF. Together with reference TRBV7-9 and TRBJ2-7, the CDR3 gives the full variable domain: DTGVSQNPRHKITKRGQNVTFRCDPISEHNRLYWYRQTLGQGPEFLTYFQNEAQLEKSRLLSDRFSAERPKGSFSTLEIQRTEQGDSAMYLCASSLDPGGLEQYFGPGTRLTVT.

The chain is built from TRBV5-1 and TRBJ2-3, with 14 bases lining up with TRBD2. V gave up 0 bases and J gave up 6 bases; unmatched junction bases: 6. Germline V gene sequence: CDR1 SGHRS, CDR2 YFSETQ. The CDR3 extends over 17 amino acids. CDR3 amino acids: CASSLAGTSGSLDTQYF. The CDR3 region has the DNA TGCGCCAGCAGCTTGGCCGGGACTAGCGGGAGCCTGGATACGCAGTATTTT.

The V gene is TRBV19, the J gene TRBJ1-1; 7 nucleotides align to TRBD1. The length of the CDR3 is 17 residues. Trimming took 1 base from V and 4 from J; bases not matched to a gene: 12. Germline V lookup: CDR1 LNHDA, CDR2 SQIVND (reference sequence). The CDR3 is CASSIAAAGGLGTEAFF. CDR3 coding DNA: TGTGCCAGTAGTATAGCGGCGGCAGGGGGTTTGGGCACTGAAGCTTTCTTT. Drawing the rest from reference TRBV19 and TRBJ1-1, the complete variable domain is DGGITQSPKYLFRKEGQNVTLSCEQNLNHDAMYWYRQDPGQGLRLIYYSQIVNDFQKGDIAEGYSVSREKKESFPLTVTSAQKNPTAFYLCASSIAAAGGLGTEAFFGQGTRLTVV.

V is TRBV19 and J is TRBJ2-2; TRBD1 aligns across 8 bases. J gave up 5 bases and V 3 bases, and 5 bases lay outside the gene matches. The CDR3 runs 15 residues. Germline V CDR1 and CDR2: LNHDA, SQIVND (reference sequence). The DNA of the CDR3 is TGTGCCAGTAGTATCGACAGGGGTGGGACCGGGGAGCTGTTTTTT. Translated: CASSIDRGGTGELFF.

This chain links TRBV11-3 with TRBJ2-1; TRBD1 matches at 8 bases. Germline-derived CDR1 and CDR2 are SGHNT and YENEEA. V lost 8 bases, J lost 4 bases, and 7 bases stayed unmatched. The CDR3 covers 14 residues. CDR3 bases: TGTGCCAGCTCTGCCGGACAGGGATACAATGAGCAGTTCTTC. As protein: CASSAGQGYNEQFF.

This chain joins TRBV5-1 and TRBJ1-3; D gene uncertain. Trimming took 5 bases from V and 4 from J, leaving 13 bases between them. Germline V lookup: CDR1 SGHRS, CDR2 YFSETQ. This CDR3 has 14 residues. The CDR3 is CASSDVPSGNTIYF. CDR3 DNA: TGCGCCAGCAGTGATGTCCCCTCCGGAAACACCATATATTTT.

The rearrangement joins TRBV9 to TRBJ1-2; D call uncertain. V lost 0 bases and J lost 0, with 9 bases in between. The CDR3 covers 15 residues. Looked up from germline, CDR1 is SGDLS and CDR2 is YYNGEE. This CDR3 reads CASSVDPAANYGYTF. The CDR3 nucleotides read TGTGCCAGCAGCGTAGACCCGGCCGCTAACTATGGCTACACCTTC.

The chain combines TRBV5-6 with TRBJ2-5, with 8 nucleotides matching TRBD2. The germline V gene has CDR1 SGHDT and CDR2 YYEEEE. The J segment lost 4 bases and the V segment lost 5 bases, leaving 10 bases of the junction unmatched. The CDR3 has 15 amino acids. CDR3 protein: CASRTRGGVRETQYF. The DNA for the CDR3 is TGTGCCAGCAGGACCCGGGGGGGAGTCAGAGAGACCCAGTACTTC. Complete variable domain (other parts from reference TRBV5-6 and TRBJ2-5): DAGVTQSPTHLIKTRGQQVTLRCSPKSGHDTVSWYQQALGQGPQFIFQYYEEEERQRGNFPDRFSGHQFPNYSSELNVNALLLGDSALYLCASRTRGGVRETQYFGPGTRLLVL.

The V and J genes are TRBV18 and TRBJ1-2, with TRBD1 matching 9 bases. Trimming cost V 5 bases and J 4 bases; bases outside gene matches: 17. In germline, CDR1 is KGHSH, CDR2 LQKENI. This CDR3 is 18 amino acids long. Here the CDR3 DNA reads TGTGCCAGCTCATATCAAGGGACAGGGCCATCCACATTCTATGGCTACACCTTC. This encodes CASSYQGTGPSTFYGYTF.

The genes are TRBV11-2 and TRBJ1-1; D is ambiguous. The CDR3 totals 11 residues. The germline CDR1 and CDR2 sequences are SGHAT and FQNNGV. V lost 8 bases and J 8 bases, leaving 12 bases between the germline ends. The DNA for the CDR3 is TGTGCCAGCCTTAGTATGGGGGAAGCTTTCTTT. This translates into CASLSMGEAFF.

This chain joins TRBV5-4 and TRBJ1-2; no firm D call. There are 15 residues in the CDR3. Trimming took 7 bases from V and 0 from J, leaving 16 bases between them. Looked up from germline, CDR1 is SGHNT and CDR2 is YYREEE (reference sequence). The CDR3 bases are TGTGCCAGCCGTGGTTGGGGTGACGCTAACTATGGCTACACCTTC. Translation gives CASRGWGDANYGYTF.

The chain links TRBV19 to TRBJ2-7, with D possibly being TRBD2 (6 bases). The CDR3 extends over 15 amino acids. Germline CDR1 reads LNHDA; CDR2 reads SQIVND (reference sequence). V was clipped by 1 base and J by 0 bases, with 10 bases between them. CDR3 residues: CASSIGRGLSYEQYF. The CDR3 region has the DNA TGTGCCAGTAGTATAGGGCGGGGACTCTCCTACGAGCAGTACTTC.

The chain employs TRBV6-6 and TRBJ1-2, with D possibly TRBD1 on 6 matching bases. V was pared by 4 bases and J by 4 bases, with 10 bases between. The CDR3 is 13 residues long. Germline lookup yields CDR1 MNHNY and CDR2 SVGAGI (reference sequence). The CDR3 here is CASSFTGSYGYTF. The CDR3 DNA is TGTGCCAGCAGTTTTACAGGGTCCTATGGCTACACCTTC.

The chain employs TRBV5-1 and TRBJ1-6; TRBD1 aligns across 7 bases. In germline, CDR1 is SGHRS, CDR2 YFSETQ. The CDR3 consists of 14 residues. J was trimmed by 9 bases and V by 4 bases; bases with no gene match: 7. CDR3 amino acids: CASSAGQTVSPLHF. In DNA form, the CDR3 reads TGCGCCAGCAGCGCGGGACAGACTGTTTCACCCCTCCACTTT. Looking up the rest from reference TRBV5-1 and TRBJ1-6 gives the full variable domain: KAGVTQTPRYLIKTRGQQVTLSCSPISGHRSVSWYQQTPGQGLQFLFEYFSETQRNKGNFPGRFSGRQFSNSRSEMNVSTLELGDSALYLCASSAGQTVSPLHFGNGTRLTVT.

V usage is TRBV5-4 and J usage is TRBJ2-5; 12 nucleotides align to TRBD2. In germline, CDR1 is SGHNT, CDR2 YYREEE (reference sequence). The junction had 8 bases not matched to a gene; V was cut back by 4 bases and J by 4 bases. This CDR3 contains 16 residues. The CDR3 reads CASSPWTSGTSETQYF. CDR3 DNA sequence: TGTGCCAGCAGCCCGTGGACTAGCGGGACGTCAGAGACCCAGTACTTC.

The V and J genes are TRBV25-1 and TRBJ2-5; TRBD2 aligns across 8 bases. The CDR3 is 18 residues long. CDR1 is MGHDK, CDR2 SYGVNS, per germline. V was clipped by 1 base and J by 5 bases; unmatched bases: 15. CDR3 amino acids: CASSESFVAGHGAETQYF. CDR3 nucleotides: TGTGCCAGCAGTGAATCCTTCGTAGCGGGGCACGGCGCGGAGACCCAGTACTTC. Variable domain in full (rest from reference TRBV25-1 and TRBJ2-5): EADIYQTPRYLVIGTGKKITLECSQTMGHDKMYWYQQDPGMELHLIHYSYGVNSTEKGDLSSESTVSRIRTEHFPLTLESARPSHTSQYLCASSESFVAGHGAETQYFGPGTRLLVL.

The V call is TRBV5-5, the J call TRBJ1-1, with D perhaps TRBD1 (5 bases). CDR1 and CDR2 (germline): SGHKS, YYEKEE (reference sequence). The CDR3 is made up of 13 amino acids. Between the trimmed V and J ends, which lost 0 bases and 11 bases, there was a span of 14 bases. The CDR3 DNA sequence: TGTGCCAGCAGCTTGGGACAGTTGAATGTGGCTTTCTTT. Amino acid sequence: CASSLGQLNVAFF.